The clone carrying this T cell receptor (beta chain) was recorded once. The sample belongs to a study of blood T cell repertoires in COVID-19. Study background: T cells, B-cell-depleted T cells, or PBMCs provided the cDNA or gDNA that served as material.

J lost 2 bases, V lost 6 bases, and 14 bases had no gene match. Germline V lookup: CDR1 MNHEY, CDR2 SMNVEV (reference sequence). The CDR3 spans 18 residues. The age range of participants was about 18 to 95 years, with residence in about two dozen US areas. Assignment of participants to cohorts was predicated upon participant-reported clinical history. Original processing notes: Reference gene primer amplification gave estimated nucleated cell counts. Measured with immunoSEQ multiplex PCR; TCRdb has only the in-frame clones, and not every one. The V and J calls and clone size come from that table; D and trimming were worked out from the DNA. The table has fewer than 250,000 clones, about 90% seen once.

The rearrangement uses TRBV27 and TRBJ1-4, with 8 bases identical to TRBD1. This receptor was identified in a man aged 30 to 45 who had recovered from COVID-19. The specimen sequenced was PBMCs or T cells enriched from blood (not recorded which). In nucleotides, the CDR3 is TGTGCCAGCAGCCGAATTTCGCCGACAGGGGCTACTAATGAAAAACTGTTTTTT. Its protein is CASSRISPTGATNEKLFF.